This TCR beta chain was identified during a study of blood T cell repertoires in COVID-19. For the study at large: T cells, B-cell-depleted T cells, or PBMCs provided the cDNA or gDNA that served as material.

Original processing notes: Reference gene primers were amplified, and this amplification served to estimate nucleated cell counts. Data came from immunoSEQ multiplex PCR; TCRdb stores just in-frame clones and leaves some out. V and J calls and clone size are those listed in that table; D and trimming were worked out from the DNA. The table shows some 80,000 clones, with 75% to 90% occurring only once. With V trimmed by 3 bases and J by 8 bases, 9 bases remained unmatched. The CDR3 is 15 residues long. CDR1 and CDR2 (germline): MDHEN, SYDVKM. Input material: peripheral blood. The rearrangement uses TRBV28 and TRBJ1-4; 7 bases line up with TRBD1. This TCR was recovered from a woman aged 40 to 50 with active or convalescent COVID-19. DNA of the CDR3: TGTGCCAGCAGTTTCCCGACAGGGTTTAGAGAAAAACTGTTTTTT. It yields the protein CASSFPTGFREKLFF.